The rows below give T cell receptor beta chains drawn from one sample of a study of blood T cell repertoires in COVID-19. Measured with immunoSEQ multiplex PCR; TCRdb has only the in-frame clones, and not every one. Here the sample spans a few hundred thousand clones, about 90% being singletons. The material sequenced was PBMCs or T cells enriched from blood (not recorded which). These TCRs come from a man in his thirties or forties who had been exposed to COVID-19. The CDR3 runs from the conserved cysteine through the conserved F or W. A D gene is named only where the DNA matches it firmly. The size entry is marked missing in some rows and otherwise reads once, few, many or a size class.

clone size,V gene,D gene,J gene,CDR3 protein,CDR3 DNA
few,TRBV6-5,TRBD1,TRBJ1-4,CASSTGTGGEKLFF,TGTGCCAGCAGCACCGGGACAGGAGGCGAAAAACTGTTTTTT
NA,TRBV9,NA,TRBJ1-3,CASSGLGNTIYF,TGTGCCAGTTCAGGGCTTGGAAACACCATATATTTT
NA,TRBV3-1/TRBV3-2,TRBD1,TRBJ2-3,CASSPDRSADTQYF,TGTGCCAGCAGTCCGGACAGGAGCGCAGATACGCAGTATTTT
NA,TRBV5-1,TRBD2,TRBJ2-2,CASSLSGGRYTGELFF,TGCGCCAGCAGCTTAAGCGGGGGCCGATACACCGGGGAGCTGTTTTTT
NA,TRBV12-5,NA,TRBJ2-1,CASGSGTAYNEQFF,TGTGCTAGTGGCTCCGGGACTGCGTACAATGAGCAGTTCTTC
NA,TRBV7-2,NA,TRBJ1-4,CASSLGGVASGELFF,TGTGCCAGCAGCTTAGGGGGTGTCGCGTCAGGGGAACTGTTTTTT
NA,TRBV2,NA,TRBJ2-3,CASTRGSASWDLDTQYF,TGTGCCAGCACCCGTGGTTCGGCTAGCTGGGATTTAGATACGCAGTATTTT
NA,TRBV27,NA,TRBJ1-2,CASSTGTLGGYTF,TGTGCCAGCAGTACCGGGACTCTGGGCGGCTACACCTTC
NA,TRBV18,NA,TRBJ2-5,CASSLETADYYQETQYF,TGTGCCAGCTCACTCGAAACGGCAGACTACTATCAAGAGACCCAGTACTTC
NA,TRBV10-3,NA,TRBJ1-1,CAISERLGGTEAFF,TGTGCCATCAGTGAGCGATTAGGGGGCACTGAAGCTTTCTTT